This TCR beta chain was sequenced in a study of cytomegalovirus exposure and HLA in healthy donors. Notes on the study in general: The tendency of first-cohort TCR clusters to co-occur in the 130 or so validation repertoires was identified by a subsequent analysis.

The germline V gene encodes CDR1 SGHAT and CDR2 FQDESV (reference sequence). This CDR3 contains 16 residues. V was shortened by 0 bases and J by 4 bases, with 13 bases between the two germline ends. Details on this clone: Its antigen is unidentified.

Only in-frame clones appear in the TCRdb table, and some are missing; sequencing was by immunoSEQ multiplex PCR. The sample lists about 130,000 clones; over 85% were seen once. The V call is TRBV11-1, the J call TRBJ2-1; a possible D gene is TRBD2 (7 bases). The sample taken for sequencing was PBMCs. The TCR was taken from a man aged 25 to 40 in good health and CMV-seronegative. As DNA, the CDR3 is TGTGCCAGCAGCTTAGCGCGGGGGCCGGGGTACAATGAGCAGTTCTTC. Amino acid sequence: CASSLARGPGYNEQFF.